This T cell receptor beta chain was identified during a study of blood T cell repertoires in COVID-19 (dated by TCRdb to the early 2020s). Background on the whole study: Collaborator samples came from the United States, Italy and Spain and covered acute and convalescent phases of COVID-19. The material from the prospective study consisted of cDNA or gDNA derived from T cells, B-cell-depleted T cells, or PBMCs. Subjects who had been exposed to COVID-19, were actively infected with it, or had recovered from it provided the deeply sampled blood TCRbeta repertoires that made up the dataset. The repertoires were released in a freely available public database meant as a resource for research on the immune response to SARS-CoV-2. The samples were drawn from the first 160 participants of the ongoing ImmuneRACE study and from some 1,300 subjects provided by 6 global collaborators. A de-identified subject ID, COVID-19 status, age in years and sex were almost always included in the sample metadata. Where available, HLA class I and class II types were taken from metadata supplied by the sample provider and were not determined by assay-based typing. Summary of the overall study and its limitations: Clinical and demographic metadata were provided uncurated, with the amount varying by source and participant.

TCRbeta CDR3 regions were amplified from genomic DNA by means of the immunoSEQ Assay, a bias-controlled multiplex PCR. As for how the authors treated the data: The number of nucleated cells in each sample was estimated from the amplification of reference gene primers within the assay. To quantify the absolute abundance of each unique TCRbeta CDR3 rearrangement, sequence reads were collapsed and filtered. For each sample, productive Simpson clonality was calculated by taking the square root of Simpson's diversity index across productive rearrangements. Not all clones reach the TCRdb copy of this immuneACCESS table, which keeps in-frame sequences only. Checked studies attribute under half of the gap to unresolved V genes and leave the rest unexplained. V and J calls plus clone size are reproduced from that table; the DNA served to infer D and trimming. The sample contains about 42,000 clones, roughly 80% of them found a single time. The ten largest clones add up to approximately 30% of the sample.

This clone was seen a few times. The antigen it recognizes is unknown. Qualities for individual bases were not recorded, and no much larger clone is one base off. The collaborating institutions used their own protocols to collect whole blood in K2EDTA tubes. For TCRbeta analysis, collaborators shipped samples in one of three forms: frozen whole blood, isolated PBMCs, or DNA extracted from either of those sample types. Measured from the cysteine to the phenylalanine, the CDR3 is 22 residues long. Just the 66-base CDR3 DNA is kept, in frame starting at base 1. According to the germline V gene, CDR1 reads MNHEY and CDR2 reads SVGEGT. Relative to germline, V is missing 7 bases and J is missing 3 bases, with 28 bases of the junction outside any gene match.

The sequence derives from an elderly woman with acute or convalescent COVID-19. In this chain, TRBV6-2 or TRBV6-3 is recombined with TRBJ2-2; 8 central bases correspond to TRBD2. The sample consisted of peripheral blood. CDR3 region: CASTPTLLKPGPGGRDTGELFF. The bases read TGTGCCAGCACCCCCACCCTACTTAAACCGGGACCGGGAGGGAGGGACACCGGGGAGCTGTTTTTT.